The T cell receptor (beta chain) described here comes from a study of OX40 agonist ivuxolimab in advanced cancers. Study-wide findings and caveats: Specificity for antigen went undetermined in the expanded peripheral T cells.

Notes on this clone: Its antigen is undetermined.

Measured with immunoSEQ multiplex PCR; TCRdb has only the in-frame clones, and not every one. Of roughly 43,000 clones in the sample, over 75% are singletons; the top ten hold 12%. The receptor was isolated from an adult with an advanced solid tumor such as melanoma, head and neck, liver or kidney cancer. Material: CD4+ or CD8+ T cells sorted from blood, obtained in a trial of the OX40 agonist ivuxolimab.

CDR3 nucleotides: TGTGCCAGCAGCTTATCGGGCGGGGAGCTGTTTTTT. It codes for CASSLSGGELFF. J is TRBJ2-2 and V is TRBV13; D is unclear. The V end lost 2 bases, the J end lost 7 bases, and 5 bases lay between the germline ends. CDR1 PRHDT and CDR2 FYEKMQ come from the germline V gene (reference sequence). CDR3 length equals 12 residues. Filled out from reference TRBV13 and TRBJ2-2, the complete variable domain reads AAGVIQSPRHLIKEKRETATLKCYPIPRHDTVYWYQQGPGQDPQFLISFYEKMQSDKGSIPDRFSAQQFSDYHSELNMSSLELGDSALYFCASSLSGGELFFGEGSRLTVL.